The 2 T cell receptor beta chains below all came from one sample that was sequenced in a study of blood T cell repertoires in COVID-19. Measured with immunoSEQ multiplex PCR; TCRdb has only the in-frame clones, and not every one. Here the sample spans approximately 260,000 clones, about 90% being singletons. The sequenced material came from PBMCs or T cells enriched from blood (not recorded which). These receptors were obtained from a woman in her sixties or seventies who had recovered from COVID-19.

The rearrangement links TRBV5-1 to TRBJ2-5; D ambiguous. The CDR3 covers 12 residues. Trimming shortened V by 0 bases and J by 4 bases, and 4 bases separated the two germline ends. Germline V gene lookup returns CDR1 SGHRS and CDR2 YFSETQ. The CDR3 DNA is TGCGCCAGCAGCTTGGCCTCAGAGACCCAGTACTTC. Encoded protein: CASSLASETQYF.

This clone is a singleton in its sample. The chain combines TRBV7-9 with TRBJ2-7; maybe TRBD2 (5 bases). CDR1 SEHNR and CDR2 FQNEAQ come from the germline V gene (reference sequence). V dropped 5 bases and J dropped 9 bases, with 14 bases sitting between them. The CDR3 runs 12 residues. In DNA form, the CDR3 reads TGTGCCAGCAGCCCCACGGGGTCGGGGCAGTACTTC. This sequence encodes CASSPTGSGQYF. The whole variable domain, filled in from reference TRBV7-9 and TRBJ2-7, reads DTGVSQNPRHKITKRGQNVTFRCDPISEHNRLYWYRQTLGQGPEFLTYFQNEAQLEKSRLLSDRFSAERPKGSFSTLEIQRTEQGDSAMYLCASSPTGSGQYFGPGTRLTVT.